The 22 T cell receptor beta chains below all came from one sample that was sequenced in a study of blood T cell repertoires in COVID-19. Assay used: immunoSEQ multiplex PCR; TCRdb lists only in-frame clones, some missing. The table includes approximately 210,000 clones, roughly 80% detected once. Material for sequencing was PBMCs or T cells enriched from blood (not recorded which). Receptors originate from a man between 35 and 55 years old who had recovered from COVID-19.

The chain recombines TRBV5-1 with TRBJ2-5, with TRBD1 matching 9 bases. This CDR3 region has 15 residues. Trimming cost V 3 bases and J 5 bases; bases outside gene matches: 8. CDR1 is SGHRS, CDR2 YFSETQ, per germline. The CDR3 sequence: CASSWGQGLEETQYF. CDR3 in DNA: TGCGCCAGCAGCTGGGGACAGGGCTTGGAGGAGACCCAGTACTTC. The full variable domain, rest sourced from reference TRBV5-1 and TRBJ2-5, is KAGVTQTPRYLIKTRGQQVTLSCSPISGHRSVSWYQQTPGQGLQFLFEYFSETQRNKGNFPGRFSGRQFSNSRSEMNVSTLELGDSALYLCASSWGQGLEETQYFGPGTRLLVL.

The CDR3 DNA is TGTGCCAGCAGCCAAGCGGCGCTAGCCGGTTACACCGGGGAGCTGTTTTTT. This codes for CASSQAALAGYTGELFF. This chain joins TRBV4-2 and TRBJ2-2; D might be TRBD2 (5 bases). CDR1 is LGHNA, CDR2 YNFKEQ, per germline. V lost 1 base and J 3 bases, leaving 15 bases between the germline ends. This CDR3 comprises 17 residues.

The CDR3 DNA sequence: TGTGCCAGCGGGACAGGGGGTCAGGATGAGCAGTTCTTC. Protein: CASGTGGQDEQFF. This sequence joins TRBV2 and TRBJ2-1, with 11 bases matching TRBD1. V dropped 8 bases and J dropped 8; count of bases not matched to a gene: 5. This CDR3 comprises 13 residues. Germline CDR1 is SNHLY and CDR2 is FYNNEI.

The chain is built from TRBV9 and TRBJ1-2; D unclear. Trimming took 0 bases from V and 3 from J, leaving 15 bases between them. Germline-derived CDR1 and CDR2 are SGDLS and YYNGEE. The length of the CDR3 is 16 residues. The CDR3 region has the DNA TGTGCCAGCAGCGTAGCGGTAACGGTGCCTGACTATGGCTACACCTTC. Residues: CASSVAVTVPDYGYTF.

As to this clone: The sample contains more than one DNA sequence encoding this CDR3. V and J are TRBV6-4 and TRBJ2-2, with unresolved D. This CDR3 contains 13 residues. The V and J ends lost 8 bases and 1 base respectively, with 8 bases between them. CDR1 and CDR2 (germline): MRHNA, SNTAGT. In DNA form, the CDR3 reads TGTGCCAGCTCCCCCATGAACACCGGGGAGCTGTTTTTT. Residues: CASSPMNTGELFF.

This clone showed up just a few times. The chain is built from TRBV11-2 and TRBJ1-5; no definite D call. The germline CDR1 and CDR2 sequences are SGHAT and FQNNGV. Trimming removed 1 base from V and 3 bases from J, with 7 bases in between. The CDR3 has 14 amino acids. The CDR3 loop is CASSLGADNQPQHF. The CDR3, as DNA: TGTGCCAGCAGCTTAGGGGCAGACAATCAGCCCCAGCATTTT.

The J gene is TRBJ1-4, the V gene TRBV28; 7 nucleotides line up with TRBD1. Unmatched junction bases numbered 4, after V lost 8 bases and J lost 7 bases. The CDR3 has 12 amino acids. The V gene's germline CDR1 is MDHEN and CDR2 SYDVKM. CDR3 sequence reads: CASHQGVEKLFF. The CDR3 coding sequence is TGTGCCAGCCATCAGGGGGTTGAAAAACTGTTTTTT. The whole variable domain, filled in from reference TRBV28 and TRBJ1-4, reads DVKVTQSSRYLVKRTGEKVFLECVQDMDHENMFWYRQDPGLGLRLIYFSYDVKMKEKGDIPEGYSVSREKKERFSLILESASTNQTSMYLCASHQGVEKLFFGSGTQLSVL.

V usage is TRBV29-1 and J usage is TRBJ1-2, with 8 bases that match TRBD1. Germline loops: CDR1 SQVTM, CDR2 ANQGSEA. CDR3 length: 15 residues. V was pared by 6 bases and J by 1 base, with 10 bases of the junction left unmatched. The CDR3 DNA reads TGCAGCGTCGTACCAAACAGGGGGAGTAACTATGGCTACACCTTC. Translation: CSVVPNRGSNYGYTF. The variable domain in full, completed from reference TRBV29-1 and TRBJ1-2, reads SAVISQKPSRDICQRGTSLTIQCQVDSQVTMMFWYRQQPGQSLTLIATANQGSEATYESGFVIDKFPISRPNLTFSTLTVSNMSPEDSSIYLCSVVPNRGSNYGYTFGSGTRLTVV.

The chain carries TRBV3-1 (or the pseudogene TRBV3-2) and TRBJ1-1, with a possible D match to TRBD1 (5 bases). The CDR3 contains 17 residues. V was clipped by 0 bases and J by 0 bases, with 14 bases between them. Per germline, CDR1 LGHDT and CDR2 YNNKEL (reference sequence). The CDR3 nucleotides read TGTGCCAGCAGCCAAGAATTGGGGCGGATCATGAACACTGAAGCTTTCTTT. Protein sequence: CASSQELGRIMNTEAFF.

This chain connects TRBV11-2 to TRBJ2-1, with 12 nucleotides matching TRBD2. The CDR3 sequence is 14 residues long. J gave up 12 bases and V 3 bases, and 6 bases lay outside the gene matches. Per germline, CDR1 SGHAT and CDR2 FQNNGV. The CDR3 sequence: CASSFASGRETQFF. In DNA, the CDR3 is TGTGCCAGCAGCTTTGCTAGCGGGAGGGAGACGCAGTTCTTC.

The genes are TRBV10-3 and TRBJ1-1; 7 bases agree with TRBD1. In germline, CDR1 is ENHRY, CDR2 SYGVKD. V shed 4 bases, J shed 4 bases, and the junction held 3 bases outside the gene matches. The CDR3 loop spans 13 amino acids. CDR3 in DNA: TGTGCCATCAGTGTTAGGACAGGCACTGAAGCTTTCTTT. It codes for CAISVRTGTEAFF.

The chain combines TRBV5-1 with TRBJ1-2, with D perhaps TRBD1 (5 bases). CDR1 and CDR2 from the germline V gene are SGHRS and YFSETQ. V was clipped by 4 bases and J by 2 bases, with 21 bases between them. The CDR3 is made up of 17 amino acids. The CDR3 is CASSLGGGSYENYGYTF. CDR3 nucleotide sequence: TGCGCCAGCAGCCTCGGGGGAGGAAGCTATGAGAACTATGGCTACACCTTC.

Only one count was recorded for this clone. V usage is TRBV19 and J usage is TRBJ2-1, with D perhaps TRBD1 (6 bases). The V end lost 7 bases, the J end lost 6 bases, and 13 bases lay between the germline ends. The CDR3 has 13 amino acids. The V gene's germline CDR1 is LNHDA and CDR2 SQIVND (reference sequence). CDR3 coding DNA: TGTGCCAGTAAAGTGAGAGGGGGCAATGAGCAGTTCTTC. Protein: CASKVRGGNEQFF.

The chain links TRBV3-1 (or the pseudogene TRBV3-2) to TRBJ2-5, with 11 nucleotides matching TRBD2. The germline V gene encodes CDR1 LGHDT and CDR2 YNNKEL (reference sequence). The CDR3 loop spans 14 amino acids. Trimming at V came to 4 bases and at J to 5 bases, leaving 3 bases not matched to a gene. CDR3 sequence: CASSLAGGPETQYF. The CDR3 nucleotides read TGTGCCAGCAGCCTAGCGGGAGGGCCCGAGACCCAGTACTTC.

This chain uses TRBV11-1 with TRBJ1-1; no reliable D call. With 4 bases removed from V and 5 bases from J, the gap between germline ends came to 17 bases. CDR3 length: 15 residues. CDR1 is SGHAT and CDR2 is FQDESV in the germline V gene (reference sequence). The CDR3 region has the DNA TGTGCCAGCAGCTCTTCATTGCGGGGAGGAACTGAAGCTTTCTTT. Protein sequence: CASSSSLRGGTEAFF.

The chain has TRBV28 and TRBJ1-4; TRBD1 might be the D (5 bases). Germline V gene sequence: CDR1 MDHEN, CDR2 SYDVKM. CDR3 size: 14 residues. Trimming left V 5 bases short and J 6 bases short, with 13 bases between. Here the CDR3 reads CASSLRGEDEKLFF. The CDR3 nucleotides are TGTGCCAGCAGTCTCCGGGGGGAGGATGAAAAACTGTTTTTT.

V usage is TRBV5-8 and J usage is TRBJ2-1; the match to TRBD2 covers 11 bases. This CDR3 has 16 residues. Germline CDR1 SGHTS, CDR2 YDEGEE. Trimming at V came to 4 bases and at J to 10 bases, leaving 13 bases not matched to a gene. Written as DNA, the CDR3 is TGTGCCAGCAGCCTCCTCGTAGCGGGAGGGTCAGAAGAGCAGTTCTTC. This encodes CASSLLVAGGSEEQFF.

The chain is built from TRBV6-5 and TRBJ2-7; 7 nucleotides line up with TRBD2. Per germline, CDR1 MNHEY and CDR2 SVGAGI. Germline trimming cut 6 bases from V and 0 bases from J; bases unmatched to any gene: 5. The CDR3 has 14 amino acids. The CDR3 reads CASRYREDSYEQYF. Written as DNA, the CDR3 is TGTGCCAGCAGATACCGGGAGGACTCCTACGAGCAGTACTTC.

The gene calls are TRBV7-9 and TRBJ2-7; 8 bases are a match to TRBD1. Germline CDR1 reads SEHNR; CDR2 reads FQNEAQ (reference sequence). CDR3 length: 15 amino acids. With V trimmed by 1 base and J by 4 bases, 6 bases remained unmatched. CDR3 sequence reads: CASSLVYRGDYEQYF. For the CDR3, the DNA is TGTGCCAGCAGCTTAGTGTACAGGGGGGATTACGAGCAGTACTTC.

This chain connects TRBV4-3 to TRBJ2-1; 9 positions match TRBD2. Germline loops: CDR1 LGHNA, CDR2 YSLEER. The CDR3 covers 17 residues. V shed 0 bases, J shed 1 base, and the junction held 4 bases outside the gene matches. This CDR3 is CASSQENLAGSYNEQFF. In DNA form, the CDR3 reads TGCGCCAGCAGCCAAGAGAATCTAGCGGGATCCTACAATGAGCAGTTCTTC.

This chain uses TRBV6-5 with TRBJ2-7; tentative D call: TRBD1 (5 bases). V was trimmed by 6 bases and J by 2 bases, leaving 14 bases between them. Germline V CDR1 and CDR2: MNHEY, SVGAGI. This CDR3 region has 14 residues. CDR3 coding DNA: TGTGCCAGCAGGTCCGACAGTAATACCTACGAGCAGTACTTC. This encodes CASRSDSNTYEQYF.

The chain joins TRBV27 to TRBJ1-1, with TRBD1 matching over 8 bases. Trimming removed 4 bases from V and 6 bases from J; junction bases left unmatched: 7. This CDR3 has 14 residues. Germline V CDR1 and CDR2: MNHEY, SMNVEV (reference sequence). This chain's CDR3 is CASSWSQGAPEAFF. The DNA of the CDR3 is TGTGCCAGCAGTTGGTCCCAGGGGGCGCCTGAAGCTTTCTTT.